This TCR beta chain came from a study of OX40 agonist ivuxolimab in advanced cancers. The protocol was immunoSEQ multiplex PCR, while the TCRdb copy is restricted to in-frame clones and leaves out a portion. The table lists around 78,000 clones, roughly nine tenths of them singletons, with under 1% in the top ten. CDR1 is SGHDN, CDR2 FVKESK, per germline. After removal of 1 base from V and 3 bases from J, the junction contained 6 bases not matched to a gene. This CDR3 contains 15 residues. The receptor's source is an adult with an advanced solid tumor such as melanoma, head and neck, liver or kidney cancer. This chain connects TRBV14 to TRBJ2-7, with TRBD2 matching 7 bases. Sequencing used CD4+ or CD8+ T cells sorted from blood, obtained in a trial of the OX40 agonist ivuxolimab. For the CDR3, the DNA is TGTGCCAGCAGCCAAGGGGGAGGGAGGCGCTACGAGCAGTACTTC. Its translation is CASSQGGGRRYEQYF. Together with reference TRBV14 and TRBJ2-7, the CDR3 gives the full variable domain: EAGVTQFPSHSVIEKGQTVTLRCDPISGHDNLYWYRRVMGKEIKFLLHFVKESKQDESGMPNNRFLAERTGGTYSTLKVQPAELEDSGVYFCASSQGGGRRYEQYFGPGTRLTVT.